The 6 T cell receptor beta chains below come from one sample, sequenced in a study of CD8+ T cells in alopecia areata. Once RNA had been extracted, it was reverse transcribed into cDNA to act as the sequencing template. Some clones are missing from TCRdb's copy, which holds only in-frame ones; the method was immunoSEQ multiplex PCR. Among roughly 70,000 clones listed, over 25% were seen once. Specified treatment: oral pan-JAK inhibitor, 5-10 mg twice daily. The sequencing used CD8+ T cells sorted from blood, collected at week 4, from a patient treated with tofacitinib. These receptor sequences come from a human donor with alopecia areata.

The V and J genes are TRBV9 and TRBJ2-7; 7 bases map to TRBD1. Looked up from germline, CDR1 is SGDLS and CDR2 is YYNGEE. The CDR3 contains 15 residues. The V segment lost 4 bases and the J segment 3 bases; nucleotides outside the gene matches: 10. Written as DNA, the CDR3 is TGTGCCAGCAGCCCGGAAGGGACAGATTACTACGAGCAGTACTTC. Amino acid sequence: CASSPEGTDYYEQYF.

This rearrangement joins TRBV29-1 to TRBJ2-7; 8 nucleotides align to TRBD2. Germline V gene data show CDR1 as SQVTM and CDR2 as ANQGSEA. This CDR3 region has 13 residues. V lost 3 bases to trimming and J lost 0 bases; unmatched junction nucleotides: 1. The chain's CDR3 is CSVDSGNSYEQYF. The CDR3 region has the DNA TGCAGCGTTGATAGCGGGAACTCCTACGAGCAGTACTTC.

The chain links TRBV29-1 to TRBJ2-7; the D gene could be TRBD1 or TRBD2 (7 bases each). Trimming stripped 7 bases from V and 0 bases from J, with 13 bases between. Germline loops: CDR1 SQVTM, CDR2 ANQGSEA. This CDR3 has 13 amino acids. This CDR3 is CSGRGDSSYEQYF. The CDR3 nucleotides are TGCAGCGGTCGGGGGGACAGCTCCTACGAGCAGTACTTC.

V is TRBV4-2 and J is TRBJ2-2; 9 bases fit TRBD2. This CDR3 comprises 16 residues. The germline gives CDR1 LGHNA, CDR2 YNFKEQ. V shed 5 bases and J 6 bases; nucleotides not matched to a gene: 10. The CDR3 reads CASSAFGTSLSGELFF. Written as DNA, the CDR3 is TGTGCCAGCAGCGCGTTTGGGACTAGCCTCTCCGGGGAGCTGTTTTTT.

Worth noting for this clone: This same CDR3 is encoded by further DNA sequences in the sample. The chain has TRBV30 and TRBJ1-5, with D perhaps TRBD1 (5 bases). The V gene lost 0 bases and the J gene lost 2 bases, with 8 bases spanning the gap. Germline values: CDR1 GTSNPN, CDR2 SVGIG (reference sequence). The CDR3 consists of 14 residues. CDR3 nucleotides: TGTGCCTGGAGTGTAGGACAAGGCAATCAGCCCCAGCATTTT. Its translation is CAWSVGQGNQPQHF.

This clone was counted a few times. The chain has TRBV7-2 and TRBJ2-7; TRBD2 matches 12 bases. The CDR3 contains 16 residues. Unmatched junction bases numbered 11, after V lost 5 bases and J lost 6 bases. In germline, CDR1 is SGHTA, CDR2 FQGNSA. CDR3 sequence (DNA): TGTGCCAGCAGCCCCACTAGCGGGGGGCTTGCGGGCGAGCAGTACTTC. This encodes CASSPTSGGLAGEQYF.